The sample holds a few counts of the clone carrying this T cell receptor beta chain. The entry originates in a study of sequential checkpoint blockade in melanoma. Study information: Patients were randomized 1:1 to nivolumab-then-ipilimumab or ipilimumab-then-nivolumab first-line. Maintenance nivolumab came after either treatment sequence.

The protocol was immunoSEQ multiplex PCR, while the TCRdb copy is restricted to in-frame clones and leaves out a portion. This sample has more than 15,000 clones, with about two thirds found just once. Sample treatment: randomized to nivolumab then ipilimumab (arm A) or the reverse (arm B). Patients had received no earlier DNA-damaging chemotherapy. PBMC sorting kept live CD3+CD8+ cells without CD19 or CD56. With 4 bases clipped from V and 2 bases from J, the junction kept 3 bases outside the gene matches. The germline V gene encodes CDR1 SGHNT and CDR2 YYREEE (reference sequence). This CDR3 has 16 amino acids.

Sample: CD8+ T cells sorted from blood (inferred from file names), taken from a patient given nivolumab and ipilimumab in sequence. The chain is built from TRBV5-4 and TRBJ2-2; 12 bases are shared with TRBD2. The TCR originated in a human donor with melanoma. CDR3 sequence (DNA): TGTGCCAGCAGCCCGACTAGCGGGGGAAACACCGGGGAGCTGTTTTTT. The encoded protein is CASSPTSGGNTGELFF.